The rows below give T cell receptor beta chains drawn from one sample of a study of long-term antiretroviral therapy in people with HIV. TCRdb's copy holds only in-frame clones and misses some; the assay was immunoSEQ multiplex PCR. The repertoire holds under 25,000 clones, with around three quarters as singletons. The sample consisted of unsorted PBMCs, taken 0.5 years before starting antiretroviral therapy. These TCRs come from a man between 18 and 29 years old with HIV. CDR3s include the opening cysteine and the closing phenylalanine or tryptophan. D genes are given only for firm matches. Clone sizes are given selectively: once, few, many, or a class where the clone is expanded.

j_call v_call clone_size d_call cdr3_aa cdr3_nt
TRBJ2-7 TRBV28 once TRBD1 CASSWPGQSSYEQYF TGTGCCAGCAGTTGGCCGGGACAGAGCTCCTACGAGCAGTACTTC
TRBJ2-1 TRBV27 - TRBD2 CASSLWLAGAYNEQFF TGTGCCAGCAGTTTATGGCTAGCGGGGGCCTACAATGAGCAGTTCTTC
TRBJ1-2 TRBV5-8 few - CASSLTERANYGYTF TGTGCCAGCAGCTTGACAGAACGGGCCAACTATGGCTACACCTTC
TRBJ2-7 TRBV6-5 - TRBD1 CASSYSGTGAEQYF TGTGCCAGCAGTTATTCCGGGACAGGGGCCGAGCAGTACTTC
TRBJ2-7 TRBV6-1 few - CASSEVRQTFYEQYF TGTGCCAGCAGTGAAGTAAGGCAGACATTCTACGAGCAGTACTTC
TRBJ2-2 TRBV4-1 - - CASRGHANTGELFF TGCGCCAGCCGGGGACATGCGAACACCGGGGAGCTGTTTTTT
TRBJ2-1 TRBV27 - - CASSLLNEQFF TGTGCCAGCAGTTTATTAAATGAGCAGTTCTTC
TRBJ1-5 TRBV14 - - CASSQVGYNQPQHF TGTGCCAGCAGCCAAGTTGGGTACAATCAGCCCCAGCATTTT
TRBJ1-1 TRBV6-6 - - CASYPERTLGTEAFF TGTGCCAGCTACCCTGAACGGACGTTGGGGACTGAAGCTTTCTTT
TRBJ1-1 TRBV18 few - CASSQGPNTEAFF TGTGCCAGCTCCCAGGGACCGAACACTGAAGCTTTCTTT
TRBJ2-5 TRBV27 - - CASSRGETQYF TGTGCCAGCAGTAGGGGAGAGACCCAGTACTTC
TRBJ2-1 TRBV19 - TRBD2 CASSMRGSLNEQFF TGTGCCAGTAGTATGCGCGGGAGTCTGAATGAGCAGTTCTTC
TRBJ1-4 TRBV27 - TRBD1 CASSAQGARGEKLFF TGTGCCAGCAGTGCCCAGGGGGCGCGGGGTGAAAAACTGTTTTTT
TRBJ1-5 TRBV19 medium-sized - CASSISPRAPQHF TGTGCCAGTAGTATTAGCCCCCGGGCGCCCCAGCATTTT
TRBJ1-1 TRBV13 - - CASSLGVTEAFF TGTGCCAGCAGCTTAGGGGTCACTGAAGCTTTCTTT